These T cell receptor beta chains were read from a single sample in a study of OX40 agonist ivuxolimab in advanced cancers. Libraries were prepared by immunoSEQ multiplex PCR; TCRdb keeps only in-frame clonotypes and omits some of them. The sample has under 85,000 clones; around nine tenths are singletons. The starting material was CD4+ or CD8+ T cells sorted from blood, obtained in a trial of the OX40 agonist ivuxolimab. The receptors were sampled from an adult with an advanced solid tumor such as melanoma, head and neck, liver or kidney cancer. The CDR3 runs from the conserved cysteine through the conserved F or W. The order of the fields is V gene, clone size, D gene, J gene, CDR3 protein, CDR3 DNA. A D gene is named only where the DNA matches it firmly. Only some rows state a clone size, as once, few, many or a class for expanded clones.

>TRBV4-3|NA|NA|TRBJ2-5
CASSQEVRVETQYF
TGCGCCAGCAGCCAAGAGGTCAGGGTAGAGACCCAGTACTTC
>TRBV9|NA|TRBD2|TRBJ2-3
CASSGTLAGAKVDTQYF
TGTGCCAGCAGCGGGACCTTAGCGGGGGCCAAGGTAGATACGCAGTATTTT
>TRBV6-5|NA|NA|TRBJ1-1
CASSLSFRDTEAFF
TGTGCCAGCAGTCTCAGCTTCAGAGACACTGAAGCTTTCTTT
>TRBV10-1|NA|NA|TRBJ1-6
CASSESNSPLHF
TGCGCCAGCAGTGAGTCGAATTCACCCCTCCACTTT
>TRBV7-2|NA|NA|TRBJ1-3
CASTTDRFSGNTIYF
TGTGCCAGCACCACAGACAGGTTCTCTGGAAACACCATATATTTT
>TRBV7-3|NA|NA|TRBJ2-1
CASSLRASSSYNEQFF
TGTGCCAGCAGCCTCCGGGCCTCAAGCTCCTACAATGAGCAGTTCTTC
>TRBV18|NA|NA|TRBJ2-5
CASSPRPGFQETQYF
TGTGCCAGCTCACCAAGACCAGGGTTCCAAGAGACCCAGTACTTC
>TRBV5-3|NA|NA|TRBJ2-5
CARNQTTTEETQYF
TGTGCCAGAAACCAGACCACGACAGAAGAGACCCAGTACTTC
>TRBV6-5|NA|NA|TRBJ2-7
CASSSYRFEQYF
TGTGCCAGCAGTTCATACAGATTCGAGCAGTACTTC
>TRBV6-5|NA|TRBD1|TRBJ1-1
CASSYSGQVGTEAFF
TGTGCCAGCAGTTACTCGGGACAGGTTGGAACTGAAGCTTTCTTT
>TRBV5-1|few|NA|TRBJ2-4
CASSLVPGLAKNIQYF
TGCGCCAGCAGCTTGGTCCCAGGACTAGCCAAAAACATTCAGTACTTC
>TRBV6-5|NA|NA|TRBJ2-1
CASSYSGEGYNEQFF
TGTGCCAGCAGTTATTCAGGGGAGGGCTACAATGAGCAGTTCTTC
>TRBV18|NA|TRBD2|TRBJ2-6
CASSRLAQSSGANVLTF
TGTGCCAGCTCAAGACTAGCCCAGAGCTCTGGGGCCAACGTCCTGACTTTC
>TRBV5-1|NA|NA|TRBJ1-1
CASSLLLGTEAFF
TGCGCCAGCAGCCTTTTACTGGGAACTGAAGCTTTCTTT
>TRBV28|NA|NA|TRBJ1-6
CASSRQVGSPLHF
TGTGCCAGCAGTCGACAGGTCGGTTCACCCCTCCACTTT
>TRBV7-6|NA|NA|TRBJ1-4
CASSFGGATNEKLFF
TGTGCCAGCAGCTTCGGTGGTGCAACTAATGAAAAACTGTTTTTT
>TRBV6-6|NA|NA|TRBJ2-5
CASSFPPRGPETQYF
TGTGCCAGCAGTTTCCCCCCCCGGGGCCCAGAGACCCAGTACTTC
>TRBV18|NA|TRBD1|TRBJ1-1
CASSIQGGDVTGEAFF
TGTGCCAGCTCAATACAGGGGGGAGACGTAACAGGTGAAGCTTTCTTT
>TRBV28|NA|TRBD1|TRBJ2-1
CASSSGTAFRFF
TGTGCCAGCAGTTCAGGGACAGCTTTTCGGTTCTTC
>TRBV10-1|NA|NA|TRBJ1-2
CASSESGARQDGYTF
TGCGCCAGCAGTGAGTCGGGGGCGCGACAGGATGGCTACACCTTC
>TRBV19|NA|NA|TRBJ1-5
CASRVPGYGNQPQHF
TGTGCCAGTAGAGTCCCAGGGTACGGTAATCAGCCCCAGCATTTT
>TRBV7-2|once|NA|TRBJ1-5
CASSSAGQSNQPQHF
TGTGCCAGCAGTTCAGCGGGACAAAGCAATCAGCCCCAGCATTTT
>TRBV27|NA|TRBD1|TRBJ1-1
CASSLGGDREALRTEAFF
TGTGCCAGCAGTCTCGGAGGGGACAGGGAAGCGCTGAGGACTGAAGCTTTCTTT
>TRBV7-6|NA|NA|TRBJ1-1
CASRVDSNTEAFF
TGTGCCAGCAGAGTGGACAGCAACACTGAAGCTTTCTTT
>TRBV18|few|NA|TRBJ1-5
CASSPDGDQPQHF
TGTGCCAGCTCACCGGACGGTGATCAGCCCCAGCATTTT
>TRBV28|NA|NA|TRBJ1-1
CASSLVAAMNTEAFF
TGTGCCAGCAGTTTAGTCGCGGCGATGAACACTGAAGCTTTCTTT
>TRBV5-4|NA|TRBD1|TRBJ2-5
CASSSPLDRGWETQYF
TGTGCCAGCAGCTCCCCCCTTGACAGGGGATGGGAGACCCAGTACTTC
>TRBV18|NA|NA|TRBJ2-5
CASSPLQETQYF
TGTGCCAGCTCACCACTTCAAGAGACCCAGTACTTC
>TRBV7-2|NA|NA|TRBJ1-1
CASSLRPGDGNTEAFF
TGTGCCAGCAGCTTAAGGCCAGGGGACGGGAACACTGAAGCTTTCTTT
>TRBV7-9|NA|NA|TRBJ2-7
CASSLTIGRRTYEQYF
TGTGCCAGCAGCTTAACTATTGGACGCAGAACCTACGAGCAGTACTTC
>TRBV19|NA|NA|TRBJ1-4
CASSLAAIEKLFF
TGTGCCAGTAGTCTCGCGGCCATTGAAAAACTGTTTTTT
>TRBV27|NA|TRBD2|TRBJ2-3
CASSLGRVTSTDTQYF
TGTGCCAGCAGTTTGGGGAGGGTCACTAGCACAGATACGCAGTATTTT
>TRBV7-9|NA|NA|TRBJ1-2
CASSPSGEGGYTF
TGTGCCAGCAGTCCATCAGGGGAAGGCGGCTACACCTTC
>TRBV18|NA|TRBD1|TRBJ2-7
CASSPTPGQLLYEQYF
TGTGCCAGCTCACCGACTCCGGGACAGCTACTCTACGAGCAGTACTTC
>TRBV7-8|NA|TRBD1|TRBJ1-2
CASSLPRGQGGYTF
TGTGCCAGCAGCTTACCCAGGGGGCAGGGGGGCTACACCTTC
>TRBV29-1|NA|NA|TRBJ2-1
CSVNRDPGVEQFF
TGCAGCGTTAACAGGGACCCTGGTGTGGAGCAGTTCTTC
>TRBV7-6|NA|TRBD2|TRBJ2-3
CASSSGSRGSTDTQYF
TGTGCCAGCAGCTCCGGATCGCGGGGGAGCACAGATACGCAGTATTTT
>TRBV7-3|NA|TRBD1|TRBJ2-2
CASSFLRGLGTGELFF
TGTGCCAGCAGCTTCCTTAGGGGGCTGGGCACCGGGGAGCTGTTTTTT
>TRBV18|NA|TRBD1|TRBJ2-3
CASSRGDSRTDTQYF
TGTGCCAGCTCAAGAGGGGACAGTAGGACAGATACGCAGTATTTT
>TRBV21-1|NA|NA|TRBJ2-2
CASSKDPPATSPSTGELFF
TGTGCCAGCAGCAAAGATCCTCCGGCTACATCACCTTCCACCGGGGAGCTGTTTTTT
>TRBV19|NA|NA|TRBJ2-4
CASSRTAGQLAKNIQYF
TGTGCCAGTAGTCGGACAGCAGGACAACTAGCCAAAAACATTCAGTACTTC
>TRBV18|NA|NA|TRBJ2-1
CASSDRSTDNEQFF
TGTGCCAGCTCAGACAGGTCCACCGACAATGAGCAGTTCTTC
>TRBV18|NA|NA|TRBJ1-1
CASSPRQSMNTEAFF
TGTGCCAGCTCCCCCCGACAGTCCATGAACACTGAAGCTTTCTTT
>TRBV7-3|NA|TRBD2|TRBJ2-1
CASSPPERGGSYNEQFF
TGTGCCAGCAGCCCCCCGGAGCGGGGCGGATCCTACAATGAGCAGTTCTTC
>TRBV2|NA|NA|TRBJ2-6
CASSPSAGANVLTF
TGTGCCAGCAGTCCCAGCGCTGGGGCCAACGTCCTGACTTTC
>TRBV28|NA|NA|TRBJ2-5
CASSSGVETQYF
TGTGCCAGCAGTTCAGGGGTAGAGACCCAGTACTTC
>TRBV9|NA|TRBD1|TRBJ2-5
CASSTTGGGETQYF
TGTGCCAGCAGCACCACAGGGGGCGGAGAGACCCAGTACTTC
>TRBV7-8|NA|NA|TRBJ1-2
CASSLEAASNYGYTF
TGTGCCAGCAGCTTAGAGGCAGCATCTAACTATGGCTACACCTTC
>TRBV19|NA|NA|TRBJ2-1
CATSNYANNEQFF
TGTGCCACCTCTAATTACGCCAACAATGAGCAGTTCTTC